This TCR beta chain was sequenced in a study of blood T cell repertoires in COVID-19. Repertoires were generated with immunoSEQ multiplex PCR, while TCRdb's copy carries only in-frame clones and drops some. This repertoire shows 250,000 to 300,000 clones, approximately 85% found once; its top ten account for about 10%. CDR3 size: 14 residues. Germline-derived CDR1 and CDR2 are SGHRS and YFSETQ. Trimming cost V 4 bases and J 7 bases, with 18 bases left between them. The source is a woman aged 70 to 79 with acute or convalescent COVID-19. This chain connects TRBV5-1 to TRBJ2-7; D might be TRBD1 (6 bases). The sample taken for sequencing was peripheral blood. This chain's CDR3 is CASSRTDPSGEQYF. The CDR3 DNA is TGCGCCAGCAGCCGGACAGACCCCAGTGGAGAGCAGTACTTC.